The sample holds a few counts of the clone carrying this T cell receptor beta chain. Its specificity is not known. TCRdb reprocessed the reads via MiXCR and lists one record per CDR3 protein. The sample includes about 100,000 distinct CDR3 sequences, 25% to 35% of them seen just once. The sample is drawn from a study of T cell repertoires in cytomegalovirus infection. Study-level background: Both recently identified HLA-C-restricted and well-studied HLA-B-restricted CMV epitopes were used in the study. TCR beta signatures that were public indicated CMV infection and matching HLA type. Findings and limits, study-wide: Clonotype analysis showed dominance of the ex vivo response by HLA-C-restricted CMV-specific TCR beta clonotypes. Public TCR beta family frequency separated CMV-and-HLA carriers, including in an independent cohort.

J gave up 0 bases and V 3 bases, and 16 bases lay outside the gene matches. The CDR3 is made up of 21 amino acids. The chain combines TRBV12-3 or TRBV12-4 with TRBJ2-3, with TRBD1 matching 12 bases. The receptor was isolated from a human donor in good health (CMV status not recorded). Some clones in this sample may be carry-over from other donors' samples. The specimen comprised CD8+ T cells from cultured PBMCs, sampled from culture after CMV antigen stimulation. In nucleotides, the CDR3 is TGTGCCAGCAGTTTGCTTGGGGACAGGGGGCGAGGGGGAACTAGCACAGATACGCAGTATTTT. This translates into CASSLLGDRGRGGTSTDTQYF.